These 3 T cell receptor beta chains share one sample of origin, sequenced in a study of blood T cell repertoires in COVID-19. This table comes from immunoSEQ multiplex PCR, and its TCRdb copy is limited to in-frame clones, with some not included. The data hold about 74,000 clones, with around nine tenths observed a single time. Material: peripheral blood. The receptors stem from a woman older than 75 with active or convalescent COVID-19.

The V gene is TRBV5-4, the J gene TRBJ2-3; 9 nucleotides agree with TRBD1. Germline CDR1 is SGHNT and CDR2 is YYREEE (reference sequence). With 2 bases clipped from V and 4 bases from J, the junction kept 11 bases outside the gene matches. This CDR3 is 17 amino acids long. CDR3 residues: CASSFSTGTGKPDTQYF. The CDR3 DNA sequence: TGTGCCAGCAGCTTCTCCACCGGGACAGGGAAGCCAGATACGCAGTATTTT.

Points on this clone: The DNA is omitted, as the CDR3 cannot be located on it reliably, and the CDR3 follows TCRdb's listing. The genes are TRBV19 and TRBJ2-1; the D call of TRBD2 is as the table states it, not checked on the DNA. Germline V gene data show CDR1 as LNHDA and CDR2 as SQIVND (reference sequence). The CDR3 length equals 15 residues, ends included. This CDR3 is CASTSGGGPYNEQFF.

The rearrangement uses TRBV9 and TRBJ1-1; the D is unclear. CDR3 size: 14 residues. V shed 3 bases and J shed 5 bases, with 14 bases lying between them. Germline-derived CDR1 and CDR2 are SGDLS and YYNGEE. The CDR3 spells CASSGQVDGTEAFF. CDR3 sequence (DNA): TGTGCCAGCAGCGGTCAGGTGGATGGGACTGAAGCTTTCTTT.